Following are 13 T cell receptor beta chains from one sample sequenced in a study of long-term antiretroviral therapy in people with HIV. A v3.0 immunoSEQ assay was performed at survey level. The data were produced by immunoSEQ multiplex PCR, yet TCRdb's version contains in-frame clones alone and is incomplete. Of 30,000 to 35,000 clones detected, 83% appear once; the ten largest clones hold over 6.5%. This specimen consisted of unsorted PBMCs, obtained 0.4 years before starting antiretroviral therapy. The receptors were gathered from a man younger than 35 with HIV.

This clone was seen only once. This sequence joins TRBV7-9 and TRBJ1-4; a weak D match, TRBD1 (5 bases). V lost 4 bases and J 2 bases, leaving 11 bases between the germline ends. The CDR3 covers 15 residues. The germline gives CDR1 SEHNR, CDR2 FQNEAQ (reference sequence). The CDR3, as DNA: TGTGCCAGCAGCTGGGGTGGGGGGACTAATGAAAAACTGTTTTTT. Protein sequence: CASSWGGGTNEKLFF.

This chain uses TRBV18 with TRBJ2-2; 9 bases fit TRBD2. The V gene end was trimmed by 5 bases and the J gene end by 0 bases; junction bases not matched to a gene: 10. Germline CDR1 reads KGHSH; CDR2 reads LQKENI. The CDR3 consists of 18 residues. Here the CDR3 DNA reads TGTGCCAGCTCAAATCGGGGACTAGCCGAAGCGAACACCGGGGAGCTGTTTTTT. Amino acids: CASSNRGLAEANTGELFF.

The rearrangement links TRBV7-2 to TRBJ1-5, with D uncertain. Germline CDR1 reads SGHTA; CDR2 reads FQGNSA. V lost 1 base and J lost 0, with 7 bases in between. The length of the CDR3 is 15 residues. Here the CDR3 DNA reads TGTGCCAGCAGCTTAGTCGGAGATAGCAATCAGCCCCAGCATTTT. This encodes CASSLVGDSNQPQHF.

The chain recombines TRBV7-9 with TRBJ2-3, with 10 bases fitting TRBD2. V lost 4 bases and J lost 2; bases outside the gene matches: 3. Germline assignment: CDR1 SEHNR and CDR2 FQNEAQ (reference sequence). The CDR3 sequence is 15 residues long. CDR3 nucleotide sequence: TGTGCCAGCAGCTCACTAGCGGGGCACACAGATACGCAGTATTTT. Translation gives CASSSLAGHTDTQYF.

The genes are TRBV15 and TRBJ1-5, with D uncertain. Per the germline V gene, CDR1 is LNHNV and CDR2 is YYDKDF (reference sequence). The V gene lost 0 bases and the J gene lost 5 bases, with 11 bases spanning the gap. The CDR3 loop spans 15 amino acids. CDR3 protein: CATSRERTSYQPQHF. The CDR3 region has the DNA TGTGCCACCAGCAGAGAACGGACTTCCTATCAGCCCCAGCATTTT.

The chain joins TRBV7-2 to TRBJ2-7, with 8 bases lining up with TRBD2. In germline, CDR1 is SGHTA, CDR2 FQGNSA. The CDR3 sequence is 18 residues long. Trimming took 3 bases from V and 3 from J; bases not matched to a gene: 16. CDR3 sequence (DNA): TGTGCCAGCAGCTTTAGCCACCGGGAGGGACTATCATACTACGAGCAGTACTTC. It encodes CASSFSHREGLSYYEQYF.

The V and J genes are TRBV9 and TRBJ2-3, with a tentative D call TRBD2 (5 bases). Between the trimmed V and J ends, which lost 0 bases and 0 bases, there was a span of 14 bases. Per germline, CDR1 SGDLS and CDR2 YYNGEE. The CDR3 covers 17 residues. DNA for the CDR3: TGTGCCAGCAGCGTAGGTCGGGTGGACTTTAGCACAGATACGCAGTATTTT. Protein product: CASSVGRVDFSTDTQYF.

The chain employs TRBV6-5 and TRBJ2-7, with D perhaps being TRBD1 or TRBD2 (6 bases each). The CDR3 is made up of 14 amino acids. Germline loops: CDR1 MNHEY, CDR2 SVGAGI. Trimming pared 7 bases from V and 3 bases from J, leaving 16 bases between. In nucleotides, the CDR3 is TGTGCCAGCACCAAATCACAGGGACTCTACGAGCAGTACTTC. It is translated as CASTKSQGLYEQYF.

V usage is TRBV9 and J usage is TRBJ1-1; no firm D call. The CDR3 contains 13 residues. Germline CDR1 reads SGDLS; CDR2 reads YYNGEE. The V end was cut by 3 bases, the J end by 5 bases, with 11 bases between. CDR3 nucleotide sequence: TGTGCCAGCAGCGGATCTCTGGGGACTGAAGCTTTCTTT. The encoded protein is CASSGSLGTEAFF.

The genes are TRBV7-3 and TRBJ2-3, with 14 bases identical to TRBD2. With V trimmed by 3 bases and J by 4 bases, 0 bases remained unmatched. This CDR3 has 15 residues. Germline loops: CDR1 SGHTA, CDR2 FQGTGA. Here the CDR3 DNA reads TGTGCCAGCAGCTTGGGACTAGCGGGGGCAGATACGCAGTATTTT. Protein product: CASSLGLAGADTQYF.

This rearrangement joins TRBV5-4 to TRBJ2-5; the match to TRBD2 covers 12 bases. This CDR3 is 14 amino acids long. The J segment lost 5 bases and the V segment lost 2 bases, leaving 1 base of the junction unmatched. CDR1 and CDR2 (germline): SGHNT, YYREEE (reference sequence). The CDR3, as DNA: TGTGCCAGCAGCTTACTAGCGGGAGGTGAGACCCAGTACTTC. Translating gives CASSLLAGGETQYF.

V usage is TRBV28 and J usage is TRBJ1-2; TRBD1 is a possible D gene (5 bases). The germline V and J ends were trimmed by 3 bases and 7 bases, with 9 bases remaining between them. The CDR3 is made up of 12 amino acids. Germline V gene lookup returns CDR1 MDHEN and CDR2 SYDVKM. The CDR3 here is CASSFQGFGYTF. For the CDR3, the DNA is TGTGCCAGCAGTTTCCAGGGTTTTGGCTACACCTTC.

Here the CDR3 reads CASSQGTSGDYGYTF. The CDR3 coding sequence is TGCGCCAGCAGCCAAGGAACCTCGGGGGACTATGGCTACACCTTC. V usage is TRBV4-1 and J usage is TRBJ1-2, with D possibly TRBD1 on 5 matching bases. The CDR3 extends over 15 amino acids. The V gene lost 1 base and the J gene lost 3 bases, with 12 bases spanning the gap. From germline, CDR1 is MGHRA and CDR2 YSYEKL.